The 25 T cell receptor beta chains in this list originate from one sample, sequenced in a study of neurological immune-mediated disorders (dated by TCRdb to about 2019). The library was built by means of 5' RACE. Sequencing relied on an Illumina HiSeq 2500. TCRdb redid the processing of the public reads, applying fastp at Q25 and MiXCR, and retained in-frame beta chains. Each record represents a unique CDR3 protein, reported with the most common genes and DNA among its rows. Across this sample there are 57,000 or so distinct CDR3 sequences, with 9.5% to 12% seen only once. Of the sample, approximately 1.8% falls within the top ten clones. The sequenced sample was PBMCs. These receptors originate from a man between 60 and 70 years old in good health.

This clonotype was recorded at least ten times. The CDR3 protein is CASSVTAQGSENIQYF. The CDR3 nucleotides read TGTGCCAGCAGCGTGACTGCCCAAGGGAGTGAAAACATTCAGTACTTC. This sequence joins TRBV9 and TRBJ2-4, with D perhaps TRBD2 (5 bases). This CDR3 spans 16 amino acids. Germline lookup yields CDR1 SGDLS and CDR2 YYNGEE. Trimming left V 2 bases short and J 5 bases short, with 17 bases between.

The gene calls are TRBV7-2 and TRBJ2-2; D gene unclear. V was cut by 2 bases and J by 1 base, with 11 bases left in between. The CDR3 is 16 amino acids. CDR1 SGHTA and CDR2 FQGNSA come from the germline V gene. The CDR3 region is CASSLFDPGNTGELFF. The DNA for the CDR3 is TGTGCCAGCAGCTTATTCGATCCAGGGAACACCGGGGAGCTGTTTTTT.

This clonotype was seen at least ten times. The chain joins TRBV5-1 to TRBJ2-1, with 10 bases lining up with TRBD2. The CDR3 spans 16 residues. The germline V gene has CDR1 SGHRS and CDR2 YFSETQ. The ends lost 1 base at V and 6 bases at J; junction bases unmatched: 7. The CDR3 bases are TGCGCCAGCAGCTTGACTAGCGGGGCGGGGCCCAATGAGCAGTTCTTC. Translation: CASSLTSGAGPNEQFF.

This clonotype has at least ten counts. V is TRBV6-4 and J is TRBJ2-3; possibly TRBD2 for D (6 bases). The CDR3 loop spans 16 amino acids. Trimming stripped 1 base from V and 4 bases from J, with 15 bases between. Germline V gene data show CDR1 as MRHNA and CDR2 as SNTAGT. CDR3 protein: CASSDWGGSGPDTQYF. The CDR3, as DNA: TGTGCCAGCAGTGACTGGGGTGGTAGCGGACCAGATACGCAGTATTTT.

In its sample, this clonotype was seen many times. The chain joins TRBV6-5 to TRBJ1-6, with a possible D match to TRBD1 (6 bases). Germline assignment: CDR1 MNHEY and CDR2 SVGAGI. This CDR3 comprises 13 residues. The germline V and J ends were trimmed by 8 bases and 7 bases, with 12 bases remaining between them. The chain's CDR3 is CASGGPSNSPLHF. Here the CDR3 DNA reads TGTGCCAGCGGGGGCCCCTCCAATTCACCCCTCCACTTT.

This clonotype appeared many times. V usage is TRBV10-3 and J usage is TRBJ2-1; TRBD2 matches at 11 bases. V dropped 6 bases and J dropped 5; count of bases not matched to a gene: 0. CDR1 and CDR2 (germline): ENHRY, SYGVKD. The CDR3 totals 13 residues. The CDR3 nucleotides are TGTGCCATCAGACTAGCGGGGGACAATGAGCAGTTCTTC. Residues: CAIRLAGDNEQFF.

This clonotype was recorded at least ten times. The CDR3 reads CATLGQGRRGLDTQYF. The CDR3 nucleotides read TGTGCCACCCTCGGACAGGGGCGCAGGGGTCTTGATACGCAGTATTTT. The chain has TRBV28 and TRBJ2-3, with TRBD1 identical over 9 bases. The germline CDR1 and CDR2 sequences are MDHEN and SYDVKM. The CDR3 totals 16 residues. J was trimmed by 6 bases and V by 10 bases; bases with no gene match: 17.

Ten or more counts support this clonotype. The CDR3 protein is CASTGESNQPQHF. The CDR3 region has the DNA TGTGCCTCGACAGGGGAAAGCAATCAGCCCCAGCATTTT. This chain joins TRBV10-3 and TRBJ1-5; 8 positions match TRBD1. CDR3 length: 13 amino acids. Germline trimming cut 11 bases from V and 1 base from J; bases unmatched to any gene: 4. Germline V gene lookup returns CDR1 ENHRY and CDR2 SYGVKD.

This clonotype came up many times. The CDR3: CASSQDRGRLETQYF. The CDR3 bases are TGTGCCAGCAGCCAAGACAGGGGGCGCCTGGAGACCCAGTACTTC. This sequence joins TRBV4-2 and TRBJ2-5; TRBD1 matches at 8 bases. This CDR3 has 15 residues. V shed 0 bases, J shed 5 bases, and the junction held 5 bases outside the gene matches. CDR1 is LGHNA, CDR2 YNFKEQ, per germline.

This clonotype was seen repeatedly, ten times or more. The gene calls are TRBV7-2 and TRBJ1-4; D uncertain. The length of the CDR3 is 14 residues. V was clipped by 3 bases and J by 7 bases, with 12 bases between them. From germline, CDR1 is SGHTA and CDR2 FQGNSA. The CDR3 protein is CASSLWPSGEKLFF. In DNA form, the CDR3 reads TGTGCCAGCAGCTTGTGGCCTAGCGGTGAAAAACTGTTTTTT.

V gene TRBV30 combines with J gene TRBJ1-1; D is perhaps TRBD1 (6 bases). Germline values: CDR1 GTSNPN, CDR2 SVGIG (reference sequence). CDR3 size: 13 residues. Trimming stripped 7 bases from V and 5 bases from J, with 17 bases between. The CDR3 DNA reads as TGTGCCTTCCTCCCCGAAGGGGGGACTGAAGCTTTCTTT. Translated, it gives CAFLPEGGTEAFF.

This clonotype was seen only a few times. A much larger clone differs by one base, so this may be a read error. The genes are TRBV12-3 or TRBV12-4 and TRBJ1-2; D possibly corresponds to TRBD1 (5 bases). V was pared by 10 bases and J by 3 bases, with 18 bases between. There are 14 residues in the CDR3. CDR3 protein: CANSRGLGDYGYTF. DNA for the CDR3: TGTGCCAACAGCCGCGGATTAGGGGACTATGGCTACACCTTC.

Many counts were recorded for this clonotype. This chain connects TRBV5-1 to TRBJ2-5; TRBD1 matches 7 bases. This CDR3 is built from 13 residues. Germline V gene data show CDR1 as SGHRS and CDR2 as YFSETQ. The V segment lost 3 bases and the J segment 5 bases; nucleotides outside the gene matches: 4. CDR3 bases: TGCGCCAGCAGCTACAGGGGCGGGGAGACCCAGTACTTC. It is translated as CASSYRGGETQYF.

Ten or more counts support this clonotype. The V gene is TRBV5-1, the J gene TRBJ2-6; no reliable D call. Germline V gene lookup returns CDR1 SGHRS and CDR2 YFSETQ. V was pared by 7 bases and J by 4 bases, with 12 bases between. The CDR3 length is 14 residues. For the CDR3, the DNA is TGCGCCAGCTCTATGTACCTAGGGGCCAACGTCCTGACTTTC. Protein product: CASSMYLGANVLTF.

The genes are TRBV5-1 and TRBJ1-1, with TRBD1 identical over 7 bases. CDR1 SGHRS and CDR2 YFSETQ come from the germline V gene. V trimming: 4 bases; J trimming: 6 bases; junction bases outside the gene matches: 9. CDR3 length equals 14 residues. CDR3 DNA: TGCGCCAGCAGCGAGTCCGGGACAGAGTCTGAAGCTTTCTTT. Its protein is CASSESGTESEAFF.

This clonotype was detected ten times or more. The chain joins TRBV5-1 to TRBJ2-7, with 16 bases that match TRBD2. V was pared by 3 bases and J by 4 bases, with 7 bases of the junction left unmatched. CDR1 and CDR2 (germline): SGHRS, YFSETQ. The CDR3 has 17 amino acids. The chain's CDR3 is CASSSGTSGGARYEQYF. Here the CDR3 DNA reads TGCGCCAGCAGCTCCGGGACTAGCGGGGGGGCCAGGTACGAGCAGTACTTC.

Many counts were recorded for this clonotype. Here the CDR3 reads CASSEGGPPYEQYF. The CDR3, as DNA: TGCGCCAGCAGTGAAGGAGGGCCCCCCTACGAGCAGTACTTC. This chain uses TRBV10-1 with TRBJ2-7; D might be TRBD2 (6 bases). Germline V gene sequence: CDR1 WNHNN, CDR2 SYGVQD (reference sequence). This CDR3 has 14 amino acids. The V gene lost 3 bases and the J gene lost 2 bases, with 11 bases spanning the gap.

This clonotype has a count of ten or more. The V and J genes are TRBV6-2 or TRBV6-3 and TRBJ1-3; D remains ambiguous. Per germline, CDR1 MNHEY and CDR2 SVGEGT. The germline V and J ends were trimmed by 6 bases and 0 bases, with 9 bases remaining between them. CDR3 length equals 14 residues. DNA of the CDR3: TGTGCCAGCAGCACCCAAGTCTCTGGAAACACCATATATTTT. Translation gives CASSTQVSGNTIYF.

This clonotype was recorded at least ten times. This chain links TRBV12-3 or TRBV12-4 with TRBJ1-3; D call uncertain. CDR3 size: 15 residues. V lost 5 bases and J lost 9, with 20 bases in between. In nucleotides, the CDR3 is TGTGCCAGCAGTGAGATGGGAGCCGCAACTCGCACCATATATTTT. Protein sequence: CASSEMGAATRTIYF.

This clonotype appeared many times. The V call is TRBV28, the J call TRBJ2-5; D may be TRBD2 (5 bases). CDR1 and CDR2 (germline): MDHEN, SYDVKM. The CDR3 runs to 16 residues. The V and J ends lost 7 bases and 7 bases respectively, with 25 bases between them. CDR3 loop: CASTSPPGRFRGTQYF. The CDR3 coding sequence is TGTGCCAGCACCAGTCCGCCTGGGAGATTCCGAGGGACCCAGTACTTC.

At least ten counts were recorded for this clonotype. The chain couples TRBV7-2 to TRBJ1-1; TRBD1 matches at 7 bases. Germline trimming cut 6 bases from V and 3 bases from J; bases unmatched to any gene: 10. This CDR3 spans 15 amino acids. CDR1 is SGHTA, CDR2 FQGNSA, per germline. CDR3 region: CASSFTGDGYTEAFF. Here the CDR3 DNA reads TGTGCCAGCAGTTTTACAGGGGACGGGTACACTGAAGCTTTCTTT.

There are many counts of this clonotype. The chain links TRBV6-2 or TRBV6-3 to TRBJ2-6; D is possibly TRBD1 or TRBD2 (5 bases each). V dropped 6 bases and J dropped 0 bases, with 12 bases sitting between them. This CDR3 has 16 residues. Germline V lookup: CDR1 MNHEY, CDR2 SVGEGT. The CDR3 nucleotides read TGTGCCAGCAGGGCCCCGGGGCTCTCTGGGGCCAACGTCCTGACTTTC. This encodes CASRAPGLSGANVLTF.

This clonotype was counted many times. This sequence joins TRBV7-9 and TRBJ2-3; D unclear. The length of the CDR3 is 14 residues. Germline V gene data show CDR1 as SEHNR and CDR2 as FQNEAQ (reference sequence). V gave up 7 bases and J gave up 2 bases, with 13 bases separating them. As DNA, the CDR3 is TGTGCCAGCATTTCGGACGAGAACACAGATACGCAGTATTTT. As protein: CASISDENTDTQYF.

Ten or more counts support this clonotype. The V gene is TRBV5-5, the J gene TRBJ1-1, with 9 bases identical to TRBD1. CDR3 length: 14 residues. V dropped 4 bases and J dropped 4; count of bases not matched to a gene: 5. Germline CDR1 and CDR2: SGHKS and YYEKEE (reference sequence). The CDR3 nucleotides read TGTGCCAGCAGCCCCCGGGACAGGGTCACTGAAGCTTTCTTT. Its protein product is CASSPRDRVTEAFF.

This clonotype was recorded many times. The genes are TRBV7-2 and TRBJ2-6; 7 bases align to TRBD1. Germline V gives CDR1 SGHTA, CDR2 FQGNSA. This CDR3 has 15 residues. V dropped 6 bases and J dropped 3; count of bases not matched to a gene: 5. CDR3 bases: TGTGCCAGCAGACAGACAGGGTTTGGGGCCAACGTCCTGACTTTC. Amino acids: CASRQTGFGANVLTF.